The clone carrying this T cell receptor beta chain was recorded many times. Its antigen remains unidentified. One entry per CDR3 protein, called by TCRdb with MiXCR from the RT-PCR reads. The sample has about 830,000 distinct CDR3 sequences, about a fifth seen once. This entry is derived from a study of response to subunit inactivated influenza vaccine. Overall study findings and caveats: The authors offered the suggestion that each seasonal influenza vaccination recruits few new T cells.

CDR3 length: 15 residues. V lost 6 bases and J lost 4; bases outside the gene matches: 5. The V gene is TRBV12-3 or TRBV12-4, the J gene TRBJ2-3, with 12 nucleotides matching TRBD2. This clonotype was sampled from a man aged 50-60 years who received an inactivated influenza vaccine. This specimen consisted of PBMCs from blood, obtained roughly 5 days after vaccination. The CDR3, as DNA: TGTGCCAGCAGATTCGGACTAGCGGGGTCAGATACGCAGTATTTT. This gives the protein CASRFGLAGSDTQYF.